This TCR beta chain emerged from a study of blood T cell repertoires in COVID-19. Study background: Sites across the United States, Italy and Spain contributed samples from acute and convalescent COVID-19.

J lost 6 bases, V lost 3 bases, and 8 bases had no gene match. The CDR3 spans 16 residues. Germline V lookup: CDR1 KGHSH, CDR2 LQKENI. Authors' analysis steps: Amplified reference gene primers provided the basis for estimating nucleated cell counts. Clones were sequenced by immunoSEQ multiplex PCR, and TCRdb holds only the in-frame ones, with some missing. V and J calls and clone size are copied from that table; D and trimming were computed from the DNA. The sample comprises more than 45,000 clones, more than 75% of which are singletons, and 11% to 15% rests with the top ten. The chain has TRBV18 and TRBJ2-7; 13 nucleotides align to TRBD2. The sample taken for sequencing was peripheral blood. This receptor was identified in a man in his 70s with acute or convalescent COVID-19. CDR3 coding DNA: TGTGCCAGCTCACCCTATACTAGCGGGGGGGCCGGCGAGCAGTACGTC. It translates to CASSPYTSGGAGEQYV.